Below are 18 T cell receptor beta chains sequenced from a single sample in a study of blood T cell repertoires in COVID-19. TCRdb's table, derived via immunoSEQ multiplex PCR, lists solely in-frame clones and lacks some. The sample includes roughly 140,000 clones, about four fifths of them seen just once. The sample consisted of peripheral blood. The origin of the receptors is a human donor with acute or convalescent COVID-19. The donor label of this sample is uncertain.

V is TRBV20-1 and J is TRBJ1-2, with a tentative D call TRBD1 (6 bases). V was trimmed by 5 bases and J by 7 bases, leaving 11 bases between them. The CDR3 sequence is 11 residues long. Germline assignment: CDR1 DFQATT and CDR2 SNEGSKA (reference sequence). CDR3 residues: CSAVQGLGYTF. Here the CDR3 DNA reads TGCAGTGCTGTACAGGGCCTTGGCTACACCTTC.

This clone was counted once. The chain joins TRBV19 to TRBJ1-1, with unresolved D. The germline V and J ends were trimmed by 6 bases and 5 bases, with 13 bases remaining between them. The CDR3 is 13 residues long. Looked up from germline, CDR1 is LNHDA and CDR2 is SQIVND (reference sequence). The chain's CDR3 is CASSRTRETEAFF. The CDR3 nucleotides are TGTGCCAGTAGCCGAACCCGGGAGACTGAAGCTTTCTTT.

This sequence joins TRBV4-2 and TRBJ1-6; D unresolved. This CDR3 contains 16 residues. CDR1 and CDR2 (germline): LGHNA, YNFKEQ. Trimming took off 2 bases at V and 6 bases at J, with 14 bases between the two ends. CDR3: CASSQPSPESNSPLHF. The CDR3 region has the DNA TGTGCCAGCAGCCAACCTAGCCCGGAATCTAATTCACCCCTCCACTTT.

V gene TRBV15 combines with J gene TRBJ2-5, with TRBD1 matching 10 bases. CDR1 LNHNV and CDR2 YYDKDF come from the germline V gene (reference sequence). V shed 4 bases, J shed 1 base, and the junction held 3 bases outside the gene matches. The CDR3 has 15 amino acids. DNA for the CDR3: TGTGCCACCAGCACCCGGGACAGGGGCCAAGAGACCCAGTACTTC. Translating it yields CATSTRDRGQETQYF.

The CDR3 here is CAWSVNIQETQYF. In DNA form, the CDR3 reads TGTGCCTGGAGTGTAAACATCCAAGAGACCCAGTACTTC. The chain joins TRBV30 to TRBJ2-5; D unresolved. This CDR3 comprises 13 residues. Germline V CDR1 and CDR2: GTSNPN, SVGIG (reference sequence). V lost 0 bases and J lost 1, with 6 bases in between.

The rearrangement joins TRBV11-2 to TRBJ2-2; D is possibly TRBD1 (6 bases). CDR3 size: 16 residues. The V gene's germline CDR1 is SGHAT and CDR2 FQNNGV. V was trimmed by 3 bases and J by 1 base, leaving 12 bases between them. Written as DNA, the CDR3 is TGTGCCAGCAGCTTCTTTCTGGACAGGAACACCGGGGAGCTGTTTTTT. Amino acids: CASSFFLDRNTGELFF.

The chain recombines TRBV11-2 with TRBJ2-1; 8 positions match TRBD2. The germline V gene encodes CDR1 SGHAT and CDR2 FQNNGV. The length of the CDR3 is 14 residues. The junction had 3 bases not matched to a gene; V was cut back by 8 bases and J by 0 bases. The CDR3 nucleotides are TGTGCCAGCTCCGGGGGGGGCTCCTACAATGAGCAGTTCTTC. Protein: CASSGGGSYNEQFF.

This clone turned up a few times. This chain connects TRBV12-3 or TRBV12-4 to TRBJ1-1; D remains unclear. V was shortened by 2 bases and J by 6 bases, with 7 bases between the two germline ends. The CDR3 has 12 residues. CDR3 DNA: TGTGCCAGCAGTTTATTACCGGCTGAAGCTTTCTTT. Amino acid sequence: CASSLLPAEAFF.

The V and J genes are TRBV7-9 and TRBJ1-2; 7 bases are a match to TRBD1. After removal of 5 bases from V and 8 bases from J, the junction contained 8 bases not matched to a gene. Germline V gene sequence: CDR1 SEHNR, CDR2 FQNEAQ (reference sequence). The CDR3 sequence is 13 residues long. The CDR3 DNA follows: TGTGCCAGCAGCCCCTCGACAGGGATCGGCTACACCTTC. Protein sequence: CASSPSTGIGYTF.

This clone was seen once. The chain couples TRBV5-4 to TRBJ1-2; 10 nucleotides match TRBD1. From germline, CDR1 is SGHNT and CDR2 YYREEE (reference sequence). The junction had 9 bases not matched to a gene; V was cut back by 3 bases and J by 7 bases. This CDR3 contains 15 residues. The CDR3 DNA reads TGTGCCAGCAGCTCCAGACAGGGGGCATTAGGTGGCTACACCTTC. This codes for CASSSRQGALGGYTF. The full variable domain, rest sourced from reference TRBV5-4 and TRBJ1-2, is ETGVTQSPTHLIKTRGQQVTLRCSSQSGHNTVSWYQQALGQGPQFIFQYYREEENGRGNFPPRFSGLQFPNYSSELNVNALELDDSALYLCASSSRQGALGGYTFGSGTRLTVV.

The V call is TRBV5-6, the J call TRBJ1-5; the D gene is possibly TRBD1 (5 bases). Trimming cost V 4 bases and J 6 bases, with 14 bases left between them. Germline V gene lookup returns CDR1 SGHDT and CDR2 YYEEEE. The CDR3 extends over 14 amino acids. The DNA for the CDR3 is TGTGCCAGCAGCCGGAGGGGTTCAATTCAGCCCCAGCATTTT. As protein: CASSRRGSIQPQHF.

The V and J genes are TRBV7-9 and TRBJ2-7; D is uncertain. V was trimmed by 5 bases and J by 3 bases, leaving 11 bases between them. The CDR3 is 13 amino acids. CDR1 is SEHNR and CDR2 is FQNEAQ in the germline V gene (reference sequence). The CDR3 reads CASSLSPGYEQYF. The CDR3, as DNA: TGTGCCAGCAGCCTGAGCCCGGGCTACGAGCAGTACTTC. Full variable domain (missing parts from reference TRBV7-9 and TRBJ2-7): DTGVSQNPRHKITKRGQNVTFRCDPISEHNRLYWYRQTLGQGPEFLTYFQNEAQLEKSRLLSDRFSAERPKGSFSTLEIQRTEQGDSAMYLCASSLSPGYEQYFGPGTRLTVT.

This clone was picked up one time. This chain joins TRBV6-1 and TRBJ2-7; the D gene is possibly TRBD1 (6 bases). V lost 1 base to trimming and J lost 3 bases, with 16 bases between them. In germline, CDR1 is MNHNS, CDR2 SASEGT. The CDR3 length is 16 residues. The CDR3 is CASSEGVGGGRYEQYV. DNA for the CDR3: TGTGCCAGCAGTGAAGGGGTCGGTGGGGGCCGCTACGAGCAGTACGTC.

This rearrangement joins TRBV11-1 to TRBJ2-5; D possibly corresponds to TRBD2 (6 bases). The CDR3 sequence is 14 residues long. V was clipped by 1 base and J by 5 bases, with 11 bases between them. Germline CDR1 reads SGHAT; CDR2 reads FQDESV (reference sequence). Here the CDR3 reads CASSLGTAGETQYF. CDR3 bases: TGTGCCAGCAGCTTAGGGACTGCGGGGGAGACCCAGTACTTC.

In its sample, this clone was seen once. This chain's CDR3 is CASSPGTGQWGELFF. As DNA, the CDR3 is TGTGCCAGCAGCCCCGGGACAGGACAATGGGGGGAGCTGTTTTTT. The rearrangement joins TRBV11-2 to TRBJ2-2; 8 bases line up with TRBD1. The V segment lost 5 bases and the J segment 8 bases; nucleotides outside the gene matches: 10. The CDR3 length is 15 residues. CDR1 and CDR2 (germline): SGHAT, FQNNGV.

In DNA form, the CDR3 reads TGTGCCAGCAGCTTAGGGAGGATGACTAGATCCTACAATGAGCAGTTCTTC. Translated: CASSLGRMTRSYNEQFF. The V and J genes are TRBV11-2 and TRBJ2-1; D is possibly TRBD2 (6 bases). The CDR3 has 17 amino acids. Trimming took 1 base from V and 1 from J, leaving 14 bases between them. The germline gives CDR1 SGHAT, CDR2 FQNNGV.

The chain couples TRBV30 to TRBJ1-2; TRBD1 matches at 7 bases. The CDR3 has 12 amino acids. The germline gives CDR1 GTSNPN, CDR2 SVGIG (reference sequence). V lost 3 bases to trimming and J lost 4 bases; unmatched junction nucleotides: 2. CDR3 protein: CAWRTGSYGYTF. CDR3 nucleotides: TGTGCCTGGAGGACAGGGAGCTATGGCTACACCTTC.

The chain couples TRBV7-9 to TRBJ1-1; 9 bases line up with TRBD1. Germline trimming cut 0 bases from V and 11 bases from J; bases unmatched to any gene: 4. This CDR3 is built from 13 residues. Germline lookup yields CDR1 SEHNR and CDR2 FQNEAQ (reference sequence). Written as DNA, the CDR3 is TGTGCCAGCAGCTTAGCGAGGGACAGGGCCGCTTTCTTT. The encoded protein is CASSLARDRAAFF.